The TCR beta chain described here comes from a study of tumor T cells in aggressive B-cell lymphoma. Germline assignment: CDR1 SGDLS and CDR2 YYNGEE. The junction had 7 bases not matched to a gene; V was cut back by 1 base and J by 2 bases. The CDR3 sequence is 17 residues long. The protocol was immunoSEQ multiplex PCR, while the TCRdb copy is restricted to in-frame clones and leaves out a portion. This sample has fewer than 6,500 clones; just under 95% occur once, and the top ten carry 3.8%. The clonotype originates from an adult with diffuse large B cell lymphoma. The specimen sequenced was tumor tissue. The rearrangement joins TRBV9 to TRBJ2-3, with 10 bases that match TRBD2. The CDR3 DNA is TGTGCCAGCAGCGTACTAGCGGGGGTTTCCCTCACAGATACGCAGTATTTT. It specifies CASSVLAGVSLTDTQYF.